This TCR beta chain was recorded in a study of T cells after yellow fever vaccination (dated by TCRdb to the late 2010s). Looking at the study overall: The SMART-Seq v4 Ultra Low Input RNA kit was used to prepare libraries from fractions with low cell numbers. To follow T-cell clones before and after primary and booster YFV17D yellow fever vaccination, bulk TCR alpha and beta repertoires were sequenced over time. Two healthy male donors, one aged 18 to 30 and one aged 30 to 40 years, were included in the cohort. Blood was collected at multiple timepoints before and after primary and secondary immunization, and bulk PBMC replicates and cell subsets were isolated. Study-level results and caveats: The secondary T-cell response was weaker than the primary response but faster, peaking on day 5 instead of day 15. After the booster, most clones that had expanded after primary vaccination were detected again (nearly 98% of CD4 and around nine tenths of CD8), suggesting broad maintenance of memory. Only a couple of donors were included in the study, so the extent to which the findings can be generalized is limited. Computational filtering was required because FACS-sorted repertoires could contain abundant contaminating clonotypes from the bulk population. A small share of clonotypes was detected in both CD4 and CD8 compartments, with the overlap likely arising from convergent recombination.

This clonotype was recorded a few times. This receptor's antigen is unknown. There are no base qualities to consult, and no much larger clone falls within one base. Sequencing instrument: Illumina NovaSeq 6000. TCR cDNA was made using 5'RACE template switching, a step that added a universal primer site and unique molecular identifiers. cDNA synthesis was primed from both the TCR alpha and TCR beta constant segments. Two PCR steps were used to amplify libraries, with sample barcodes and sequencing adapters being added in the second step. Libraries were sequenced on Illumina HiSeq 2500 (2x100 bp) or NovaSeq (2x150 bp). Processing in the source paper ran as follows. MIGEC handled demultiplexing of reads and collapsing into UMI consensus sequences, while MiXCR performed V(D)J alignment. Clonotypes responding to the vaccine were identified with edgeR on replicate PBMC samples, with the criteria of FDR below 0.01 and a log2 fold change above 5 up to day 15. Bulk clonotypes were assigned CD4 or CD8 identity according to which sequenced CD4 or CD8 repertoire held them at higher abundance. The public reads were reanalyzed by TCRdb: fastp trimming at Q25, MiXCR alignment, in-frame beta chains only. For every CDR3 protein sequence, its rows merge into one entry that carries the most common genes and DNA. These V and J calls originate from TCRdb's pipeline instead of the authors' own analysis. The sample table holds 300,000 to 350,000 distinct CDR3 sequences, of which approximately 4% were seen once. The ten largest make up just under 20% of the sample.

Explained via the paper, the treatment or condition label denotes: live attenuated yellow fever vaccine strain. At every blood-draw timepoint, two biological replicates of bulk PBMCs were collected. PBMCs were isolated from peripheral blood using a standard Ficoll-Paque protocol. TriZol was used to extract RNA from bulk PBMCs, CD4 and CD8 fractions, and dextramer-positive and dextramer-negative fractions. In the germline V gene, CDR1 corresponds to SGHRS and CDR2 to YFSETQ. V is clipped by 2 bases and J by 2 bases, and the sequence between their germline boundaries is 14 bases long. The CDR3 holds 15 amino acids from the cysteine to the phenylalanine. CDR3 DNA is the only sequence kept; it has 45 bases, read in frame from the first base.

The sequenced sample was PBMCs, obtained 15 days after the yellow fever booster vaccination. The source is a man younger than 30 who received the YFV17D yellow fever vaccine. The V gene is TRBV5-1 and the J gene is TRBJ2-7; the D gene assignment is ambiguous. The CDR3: CASSFSPVQPYEQYF. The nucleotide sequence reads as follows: TGCGCCAGCAGCTTTAGCCCGGTACAGCCCTACGAGCAGTACTTC.